This T cell receptor beta chain appears in the sequencing data of a study of cytomegalovirus exposure and HLA in healthy donors. On the study more broadly: Of the donors genotyped, several hundred in all, about 82% fell in the Caucasian-associated ancestry cluster.

13 Jbeta primers and 60 Vbeta primers were used for the PCR. The protocol was immunoSEQ multiplex PCR, while the TCRdb copy is restricted to in-frame clones and leaves out a portion. The data contain 150,000 to 200,000 clones, over 65% of them singletons. Between the trimmed V and J ends, which lost 7 bases and 2 bases, there was a span of 15 bases. In germline, CDR1 is PRHDT, CDR2 FYEKMQ (reference sequence). The CDR3 length is 14 residues. Points from the study as a whole: In vitro testing confirmed a few CMV-associated chains as specific for CMV antigens. An Asian-associated ancestry cluster reportedly showed fewer N-insertions than the roughly 600-donor mean in a later analysis.

For this clone: The antigen is not known.

The chain has TRBV13 and TRBJ2-7; possible D gene TRBD2, 6 bases. The sequence derives from a man in his forties in good health and CMV-seropositive. The specimen sequenced was PBMCs. The CDR3 DNA reads TGTGCCAGCACCCCCCCCGGGGGACCCTACGAGCAGTACTTC. Translating gives CASTPPGGPYEQYF.